This is a list of T cell receptor beta chains from one sample in a study of T cell repertoires in cytomegalovirus infection. MiXCR, applied by TCRdb to the reads, yields one record per CDR3 protein. Among about 680,000 distinct CDR3 sequences listed, 24% were seen once. Specimen: CD8+ T cells from PBMCs. Receptor source: a human donor in good health (CMV status not recorded). Some clones in this sample may be carry-over from other donors' samples. Both conserved end residues are part of each CDR3. Each record gives: D gene, clone size, J gene, CDR3 length, V gene, CDR3 protein, CDR3 DNA. A D gene is named only where the DNA matches it firmly. A clone size is listed for some rows: how often the clone was seen (once, few, many), or a class if it is expanded.

NA | many | TRBJ1-5 | 15 | TRBV7-2 | CASSLGEYSNQPQHF | TGTGCCAGCAGCTTAGGGGAATATAGCAATCAGCCCCAGCATTTT
NA | many | TRBJ2-1 | 16 | TRBV11-3 | CASSATGQGSYNEQFF | TGTGCCAGCAGTGCCACGGGACAAGGGAGCTACAATGAGCAGTTCTTC
NA | few | TRBJ2-3 | 13 | TRBV20-1 | CSAFGQFTDTQYF | TGCAGTGCTTTCGGACAGTTCACAGATACGCAGTATTTT
NA | few | TRBJ1-6 | 15 | TRBV7-2 | CASSLVIQGNSPLHF | TGTGCCAGCAGCTTAGTGATTCAGGGAAATTCACCCCTCCACTTT
NA | few | TRBJ1-2 | 12 | TRBV29-1 | CSLVDSGYGYTF | TGCAGCCTCGTGGACAGCGGTTATGGCTACACCTTC
NA | NA | TRBJ1-1 | 12 | TRBV7-6 | CASSPPTGGAFF | TGTGCCAGCAGCCCGCCGACTGGGGGAGCTTTCTTT
TRBD1 | few | TRBJ2-3 | 16 | TRBV20-1 | CSARDTPGQGTFTQYF | TGCAGTGCTAGAGACACCCCGGGACAGGGGACATTCACGCAGTATTTT
NA | NA | TRBJ2-7 | 15 | TRBV27 | CASSFVGGDSYEQYF | TGTGCCAGCAGTTTCGTTGGCGGGGACTCCTACGAGCAGTACTTC
NA | few | TRBJ2-1 | 13 | TRBV5-4 | CASSPMGLLEQFF | TGTGCCAGCAGCCCTATGGGACTGTTAGAGCAGTTCTTC
TRBD2 | NA | TRBJ2-1 | 15 | TRBV6-5 | CASSYSRGGADEQFF | TGTGCCAGCAGTTACTCCCGGGGGGGGGCGGATGAGCAGTTCTTC
NA | many | TRBJ1-1 | 14 | TRBV7-2 | CASSLVGVPGEAFF | TGTGCCAGCAGCTTAGTAGGGGTCCCGGGAGAAGCTTTCTTT
TRBD2 | NA | TRBJ2-1 | 19 | TRBV28 | CASSTPVLLLAGARNEQFF | TGTGCCAGCAGCACCCCAGTCCTCCTTCTAGCGGGGGCGAGGAATGAGCAGTTCTTC
NA | few | TRBJ2-3 | 16 | TRBV4-2 | CASSHTGTPSADTQYF | TGTGCCAGCAGCCATACTGGGACGCCCTCGGCGGATACGCAGTATTTT
NA | many | TRBJ1-1 | 15 | TRBV7-6 | CASSLGLGLNTEAFF | TGTGCCAGCAGCTTGGGATTGGGTTTGAACACTGAAGCTTTCTTT
NA | many | TRBJ2-2 | 12 | TRBV6-2/TRBV6-3 | CASIQATGELFF | TGTGCCAGCATACAGGCCACCGGGGAGCTGTTTTTT
TRBD1 | NA | TRBJ2-7 | 15 | TRBV11-2 | CASSFAGTDSYEQYF | TGTGCCAGCAGCTTTGCCGGGACAGACTCCTACGAGCAGTACTTC
TRBD2 | many | TRBJ2-5 | 17 | TRBV28 | CASSIGTSGGHQETQYF | TGTGCCAGCAGTATTGGGACTAGCGGGGGACACCAAGAGACCCAGTACTTC
TRBD2 | NA | TRBJ2-3 | 14 | TRBV7-8 | CATVPSGDTDTQYF | TGTGCCACCGTACCTAGCGGGGACACAGATACGCAGTATTTT
NA | many | TRBJ1-2 | 14 | TRBV7-9 | CASSSALPGKGYTF | TGTGCCAGCAGCTCCGCGCTGCCAGGAAAGGGCTACACCTTC
NA | few | TRBJ1-6 | 14 | TRBV6-2/TRBV6-3 | CASSYVEGSTPLHF | TGTGCCAGCAGTTACGTGGAGGGTTCTACACCCCTCCACTTT
TRBD1 | NA | TRBJ1-2 | 14 | TRBV14 | CASSQPGQFYGYTF | TGTGCCAGCAGCCAACCGGGACAGTTCTATGGCTACACCTTC
NA | NA | TRBJ2-2 | 13 | TRBV12-3/TRBV12-4 | CANSPPGSGELFF | TGTGCCAACAGCCCCCCGGGCAGCGGGGAGCTGTTTTTT
TRBD2 | many | TRBJ2-4 | 13 | TRBV7-2 | CASRHGGGRDQYF | TGTGCCAGCAGGCACGGGGGGGGACGGGATCAGTACTTC
TRBD1 | few | TRBJ2-4 | 13 | TRBV20-1 | CSAPGQGENIQYF | TGCAGTGCCCCGGGACAGGGGGAGAACATTCAGTACTTC
NA | few | TRBJ1-3 | 15 | TRBV28 | CASSDTHTYGNTIYF | TGTGCCAGCTCGGACACTCACACTTACGGAAACACCATATATTTT
TRBD2 | many | TRBJ2-1 | 13 | TRBV19 | CASSMGGYGEQFF | TGTGCCAGTAGTATGGGAGGGTACGGTGAGCAGTTCTTC
NA | many | TRBJ1-1 | 12 | TRBV7-8 | CASSSGQAEAFF | TGTGCCAGCAGCTCCGGGCAGGCTGAAGCTTTCTTT
NA | NA | TRBJ2-1 | 16 | TRBV6-8 | CASGPEWASRGDEQFF | TGTGCCAGCGGGCCTGAGTGGGCCAGCCGGGGCGATGAGCAGTTCTTC
NA | many | TRBJ1-1 | 16 | TRBV4-1 | CASSPHGGGEGTEAFF | TGCGCCAGCAGCCCCCACGGCGGGGGCGAGGGCACTGAAGCTTTCTTT
TRBD2 | NA | TRBJ2-5 | 15 | TRBV12-3/TRBV12-4 | CASSGGAPAVETQYF | TGTGCCAGCAGCGGGGGGGCTCCGGCGGTGGAGACCCAGTACTTC
TRBD2 | NA | TRBJ2-1 | 15 | TRBV7-9 | CASSWSGGSRNEQFF | TGTGCCAGCAGCTGGAGCGGGGGCTCACGCAATGAGCAGTTCTTC
TRBD1 | many | TRBJ2-2 | 15 | TRBV7-8 | CASRSGQGLNGELFF | TGTGCCAGCAGATCAGGACAGGGGTTAAACGGGGAGCTGTTTTTT
NA | NA | TRBJ2-1 | 13 | TRBV19 | CASSSRPGNEQFF | TGTGCCAGTAGTAGTCGGCCGGGCAATGAGCAGTTCTTC
NA | NA | TRBJ2-7 | 14 | TRBV3-1 | CASSQPLAPYEQYF | TGTGCCAGCAGCCAACCGCTGGCTCCCTACGAGCAGTACTTC
NA | few | TRBJ2-3 | 13 | TRBV29-1 | CSAEGGWADTQYF | TGCAGCGCCGAGGGGGGGTGGGCAGATACGCAGTATTTT
NA | few | TRBJ2-1 | 17 | TRBV4-1 | CASSQVFIPSSYNEQFF | TGCGCCAGCAGCCAAGTCTTTATACCTAGCTCCTACAATGAGCAGTTCTTC
NA | NA | TRBJ2-5 | 13 | TRBV29-1 | CSVEGGMGETQYF | TGCAGCGTTGAAGGGGGAATGGGGGAGACCCAGTACTTC
TRBD1 | NA | TRBJ1-1 | 14 | TRBV19 | CASSPGQAVAEAFF | TGTGCCAGTAGCCCGGGACAGGCGGTAGCTGAAGCTTTCTTT
NA | few | TRBJ1-1 | 14 | TRBV28 | CASSPIGDFTEAFF | TGTGCCAGCAGTCCCATCGGGGACTTCACTGAAGCTTTCTTT
NA | NA | TRBJ2-1 | 16 | TRBV5-1 | CASSHLDAGRNNEQFF | TGCGCCAGCAGCCACCTTGACGCGGGGAGGAACAATGAGCAGTTCTTC
TRBD1 | many | TRBJ2-3 | 16 | TRBV29-1 | CSAEGGQGMGTDTQYF | TGCAGCGCAGAGGGGGGACAGGGGATGGGGACAGATACGCAGTATTTT
NA | NA | TRBJ2-1 | 18 | TRBV29-1 | CSVEGIKMKGSSYNEQFF | TGCAGCGTTGAAGGGATAAAAATGAAGGGCAGCTCCTACAATGAGCAGTTCTTC
TRBD2 | NA | TRBJ2-1 | 14 | TRBV7-3 | CASSLSGGANVQFF | TGTGCCAGCAGCTTATCGGGGGGGGCGAATGTGCAGTTCTTC
NA | NA | TRBJ1-1 | 13 | TRBV6-2/TRBV6-3 | CASVFVRNTEAFF | TGTGCCAGCGTCTTCGTCCGGAACACTGAAGCTTTCTTT
TRBD2 | NA | TRBJ2-5 | 16 | TRBV20-1 | CSAFRPLAGGLETQYF | TGCAGTGCTTTTCGCCCGCTAGCGGGGGGGCTGGAGACCCAGTACTTC
NA | many | TRBJ1-4 | 15 | TRBV7-6 | CASSVSDSSNEKLFF | TGTGCCAGCAGCGTTTCAGACAGCAGTAATGAAAAACTGTTTTTT
TRBD2 | NA | TRBJ2-2 | 14 | TRBV6-2/TRBV6-3 | CTSRGLADTGELFF | TGTACCAGCAGAGGACTAGCGGACACCGGGGAGCTGTTTTTT
NA | NA | TRBJ2-4 | 18 | TRBV12-3/TRBV12-4 | CASSFGSLPTVNKNIQYF | TGTGCCAGCAGTTTTGGCAGCCTCCCGACAGTAAACAAAAACATTCAGTACTTC